This T cell receptor beta chain was observed in a study of synovial regulatory T cells in juvenile arthritis. General observations from the study: CDR3 overlap with synovial Tregs was higher for iaTregs than other blood Tregs.

There are 13 residues in the CDR3. This entry has no DNA. The V gene's germline CDR1 is KGHSH and CDR2 LQKENI. This table comes from immunoSEQ multiplex PCR, and its TCRdb copy is limited to in-frame clones, with some not included. The table counts roughly 9,200 clones; more than 0.85% lies in the top ten. To note about this clone: Its antigen is unknown.

The TCR sequence derives from a donor between 2 and 29 years old with juvenile idiopathic arthritis. Sequencing was done on a sample of Treg cells from blood. Documented subset: remaining (HLA-DR-negative) circulating blood Treg cells. The V and J genes are TRBV18 and TRBJ2-3. CDR3 sequence: CASSRDEADTQYF.